These 21 T cell receptor beta chains share one sample of origin, sequenced in a study of blood T cell repertoires in COVID-19. Sequencing used immunoSEQ multiplex PCR; TCRdb keeps in-frame clones, though not all of them. Of roughly 180,000 clones in the sample, 80% to 90% were seen once. Sample: PBMCs or T cells enriched from blood (not recorded which). All receptors come from a woman aged 50 to 60 in a cohort exposed to, infected with or recovered from COVID-19 (not recorded which).

The chain combines TRBV30 with TRBJ1-4; no clear D gene. The CDR3 runs to 16 residues. The germline gives CDR1 GTSNPN, CDR2 SVGIG (reference sequence). Trimming stripped 2 bases from V and 10 bases from J, with 23 bases between. Written as DNA, the CDR3 is TGTGCCTGGAGTCGGTCCCCAACTATCCTCCCGGGAAAACTGTTTTTT. Residues: CAWSRSPTILPGKLFF.

This chain links TRBV3-1 (or the pseudogene TRBV3-2) with TRBJ2-1; 9 positions match TRBD2. The CDR3 totals 15 residues. The germline V gene encodes CDR1 LGHDT and CDR2 YNNKEL (reference sequence). V dropped 0 bases and J dropped 5; count of bases not matched to a gene: 2. CDR3 nucleotide sequence: TGTGCCAGCAGCCAAGAACTAGCGGGCAACAATGAGCAGTTCTTC. Its translation: CASSQELAGNNEQFF.

The V and J genes are TRBV29-1 and TRBJ1-6; D call uncertain. Deletions cut 7 bases from V and 2 bases from J, with 12 bases between. The CDR3 extends over 14 amino acids. Germline loops: CDR1 SQVTM, CDR2 ANQGSEA. The CDR3 protein is CSALLGPYNSPLHF. CDR3 bases: TGCAGCGCTCTCCTTGGGCCCTATAATTCACCCCTCCACTTT. Full variable domain (outside the CDR3, taken from reference TRBV29-1 and TRBJ1-6): SAVISQKPSRDICQRGTSLTIQCQVDSQVTMMFWYRQQPGQSLTLIATANQGSEATYESGFVIDKFPISRPNLTFSTLTVSNMSPEDSSIYLCSALLGPYNSPLHFGNGTRLTVT.

In this sample, this clone turned up once. This chain joins TRBV2 and TRBJ2-7; possibly TRBD1 for D (6 bases). Germline V lookup: CDR1 SNHLY, CDR2 FYNNEI. The CDR3 runs 14 residues. Between the trimmed V and J ends, which lost 3 bases and 4 bases, there was a span of 13 bases. The CDR3 bases are TGTGCCAGCAGTGAGTCAGGGGCTGGATACGAGCAGTACTTC. It translates to CASSESGAGYEQYF.

The chain links TRBV28 to TRBJ1-1; TRBD1 is a possible D gene (5 bases). Germline V gene lookup returns CDR1 MDHEN and CDR2 SYDVKM. The CDR3 has 14 amino acids. Trimming pared 5 bases from V and 5 bases from J, leaving 15 bases between. CDR3 sequence reads: CASSPNGGVTEAFF. CDR3 DNA sequence: TGTGCCAGCAGTCCTAACGGGGGGGTAACTGAAGCTTTCTTT.

This clone was seen once. V gene TRBV24-1 combines with J gene TRBJ2-3, with D unclear. The length of the CDR3 is 13 residues. V was shortened by 0 bases and J by 5 bases, with 5 bases between the two germline ends. In germline, CDR1 is KGHDR, CDR2 SFDVKD. CDR3 coding DNA: TGTGCCACCAGTGATTTGTTATTAGATACGCAGTATTTT. Protein product: CATSDLLLDTQYF.

V gene TRBV19 combines with J gene TRBJ2-2; 8 positions match TRBD1. J gave up 4 bases and V 6 bases, and 10 bases lay outside the gene matches. In germline, CDR1 is LNHDA, CDR2 SQIVND (reference sequence). CDR3 length: 16 amino acids. The CDR3 DNA follows: TGTGCCAGTAGGAGCGGATCCGGACAGGGCACCGGGGAGCTGTTTTTT. Its translation: CASRSGSGQGTGELFF.

V is TRBV19 and J is TRBJ1-1; D not resolved. CDR3 length equals 19 residues. Germline V gives CDR1 LNHDA, CDR2 SQIVND (reference sequence). Trimming took off 5 bases at V and 0 bases at J, with 25 bases between the two ends. In DNA form, the CDR3 reads TGTGCCAGTAGTCGGGATCAGCCTCACTCAAAAAACATGAACACTGAAGCTTTCTTT. It codes for CASSRDQPHSKNMNTEAFF.

This chain uses TRBV7-9 with TRBJ1-1; D unclear. This CDR3 has 14 amino acids. With 4 bases removed from V and 5 bases from J, the gap between germline ends came to 14 bases. The germline V gene has CDR1 SEHNR and CDR2 FQNEAQ (reference sequence). In DNA, the CDR3 is TGTGCCAGCAGCTCCGAGGGCTCTTGGACTGAAGCTTTCTTT. Protein: CASSSEGSWTEAFF.

The genes are TRBV28 and TRBJ1-2, with D unresolved. CDR3 length equals 15 residues. Germline V CDR1 and CDR2: MDHEN, SYDVKM. V was clipped by 7 bases and J by 1 base, with 16 bases between them. CDR3 loop: CASNPPSGSNYGYTF. The CDR3 region has the DNA TGTGCCAGCAATCCGCCTTCCGGGAGTAACTATGGCTACACCTTC.

The chain links TRBV19 to TRBJ2-5; 11 bases line up with TRBD2. Germline CDR1 reads LNHDA; CDR2 reads SQIVND (reference sequence). This CDR3 spans 16 amino acids. J gave up 2 bases and V 3 bases, and 5 bases lay outside the gene matches. The CDR3 nucleotides are TGTGCCAGTAGTATCGGGACTAGCGGAGTGCAAGAGACCCAGTACTTC. It yields the protein CASSIGTSGVQETQYF.

V usage is TRBV27 and J usage is TRBJ2-1, with TRBD1 identical over 11 bases. This CDR3 comprises 15 residues. The germline gives CDR1 MNHEY, CDR2 SMNVEV (reference sequence). With 0 bases clipped from V and 6 bases from J, the junction kept 1 base outside the gene matches. The CDR3 loop is CASSLSGTGGNEQFF. CDR3 sequence (DNA): TGTGCCAGCAGTTTATCAGGGACAGGGGGCAATGAGCAGTTCTTC.

The rearrangement links TRBV24-1 to TRBJ2-7; possibly TRBD1 for D (5 bases). Germline V lookup: CDR1 KGHDR, CDR2 SFDVKD. This CDR3 region has 16 residues. The V and J ends lost 2 bases and 0 bases respectively, with 13 bases between them. CDR3 in amino acids: CATSDSREWSSYEQYF. The CDR3 DNA is TGTGCCACCAGTGATTCCAGGGAATGGAGCTCCTACGAGCAGTACTTC.

This chain uses TRBV19 with TRBJ1-3, with 11 bases fitting TRBD1. The J segment lost 3 bases and the V segment lost 7 bases, leaving 5 bases of the junction unmatched. The CDR3 runs to 15 residues. Germline CDR1 LNHDA, CDR2 SQIVND (reference sequence). CDR3 loop: CASKGQGAVGNTIYF. CDR3 coding DNA: TGTGCCAGTAAAGGACAGGGGGCGGTTGGAAACACCATATATTTT.

This clone has just one count. The V call is TRBV5-1, the J call TRBJ2-1; TRBD1 agrees at 11 bases. V shed 7 bases and J 7 bases; nucleotides not matched to a gene: 7. This CDR3 has 14 residues. Germline CDR1 SGHRS, CDR2 YFSETQ. The CDR3 spells CASAGTGGANEQFF. The CDR3, as DNA: TGCGCCAGCGCCGGGACAGGGGGTGCGAATGAGCAGTTCTTC.

This sequence joins TRBV6-1 and TRBJ1-2; 9 bases are a match to TRBD1. CDR3 length equals 15 residues. V gave up 1 base and J gave up 5 bases; unmatched junction bases: 5. CDR1 MNHNS and CDR2 SASEGT come from the germline V gene. DNA for the CDR3: TGTGCCAGCAGTGAAGTGCCGGACAGGGGTTATGGCTACACCTTC. It translates to CASSEVPDRGYGYTF.

The rearrangement links TRBV28 to TRBJ1-3; the D is unclear. Germline V CDR1 and CDR2: MDHEN, SYDVKM. The V and J ends lost 5 bases and 0 bases respectively, with 11 bases between them. There are 15 residues in the CDR3. The CDR3 coding sequence is TGTGCCAGCAGTCCCCCCGGGTCCTCTGGAAACACCATATATTTT. This gives the protein CASSPPGSSGNTIYF.

This chain uses TRBV6-5 with TRBJ2-7; D is undetermined. The CDR3 is made up of 12 amino acids. Per germline, CDR1 MNHEY and CDR2 SVGAGI. The V gene lost 6 bases and the J gene lost 6 bases, with 12 bases spanning the gap. DNA for the CDR3: TGTGCCAGCAGCATTACTCTCCTCGAGCAGTACTTC. As protein: CASSITLLEQYF.

The genes are TRBV3-1 (or the pseudogene TRBV3-2) and TRBJ2-7; 12 nucleotides align to TRBD1. The germline CDR1 and CDR2 sequences are LGHDT and YNNKEL (reference sequence). CDR3 size: 15 residues. The junction had 7 bases not matched to a gene; V was cut back by 5 bases and J by 5 bases. CDR3 sequence: CASSTSGQGADEQYF. The CDR3 DNA reads TGTGCCAGCAGCACTTCGGGACAGGGGGCGGACGAGCAGTACTTC.

The rearrangement joins TRBV5-1 to TRBJ2-2; perhaps TRBD1 as D (5 bases). Between the trimmed V and J ends, which lost 5 bases and 3 bases, there was a span of 26 bases. Germline-derived CDR1 and CDR2 are SGHRS and YFSETQ. The CDR3 has 19 amino acids. The CDR3 protein is CASRSSVFRAGRYTGELFF. The CDR3 DNA follows: TGCGCCAGCAGGTCCTCGGTTTTTCGGGCAGGGCGATACACCGGGGAGCTGTTTTTT.

V usage is TRBV7-9 and J usage is TRBJ2-3, with a weak D call TRBD1 (6 bases). Germline V lookup: CDR1 SEHNR, CDR2 FQNEAQ (reference sequence). There are 15 residues in the CDR3. Trimming removed 3 bases at V and 0 bases at J, with 10 bases between. The CDR3 nucleotides are TGTGCCAGCAGCTTTCGCAGGGGAAGCACAGATACGCAGTATTTT. Protein sequence: CASSFRRGSTDTQYF.